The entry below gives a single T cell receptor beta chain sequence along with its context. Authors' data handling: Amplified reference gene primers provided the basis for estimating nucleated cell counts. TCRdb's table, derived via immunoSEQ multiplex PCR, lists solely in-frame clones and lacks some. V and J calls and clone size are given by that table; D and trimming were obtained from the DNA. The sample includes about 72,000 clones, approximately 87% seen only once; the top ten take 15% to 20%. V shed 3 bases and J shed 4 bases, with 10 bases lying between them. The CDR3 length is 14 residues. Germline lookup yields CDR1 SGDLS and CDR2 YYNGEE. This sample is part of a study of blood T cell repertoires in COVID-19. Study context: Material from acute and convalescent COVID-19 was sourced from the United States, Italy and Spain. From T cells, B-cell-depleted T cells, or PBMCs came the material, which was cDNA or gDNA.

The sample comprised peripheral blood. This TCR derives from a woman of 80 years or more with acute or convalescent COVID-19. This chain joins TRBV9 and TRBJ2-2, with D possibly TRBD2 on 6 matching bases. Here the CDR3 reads CASSAGTATGELFF. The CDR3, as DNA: TGTGCCAGCAGCGCGGGGACTGCCACCGGGGAGCTGTTTTTT.